The source of this T cell receptor beta chain is a study of read filtering for tumor transcriptome and immune sequencing. Every patient had bone marrow sampled while the disease was active. The library was built from roughly 400 ng RNA with molecular barcoded adaptors for alpha/delta and beta/gamma chains. Each CDR3 protein is one row after TCRdb ran MiXCR on the reads. The table records some 46,000 distinct CDR3 sequences, around 21% of them present only once. This clonotype was detected ten times or more. Germline V lookup: CDR1 MNHEY, CDR2 SVGEGT. Trimming cost V 9 bases and J 0 bases, with 15 bases left between them. This CDR3 has 15 amino acids.

The sequenced material came from a population of CD138-negative cells sorted from bone marrow. The source of this sequence is a donor aged 40 or older with multiple myeloma. This chain joins TRBV6-2 or TRBV6-3 and TRBJ2-1; unclear D gene. CDR3 protein: CASYLTQSSYNEQFF. The CDR3, as DNA: TGTGCCAGTTACCTTACCCAGAGCTCCTACAATGAGCAGTTCTTC.